The source of this T cell receptor (beta chain) is a study of control samples from healthy donors and cancer patients (dated by TCRdb to 2018 to 2020). Library method: the immunoSEQ multiplex PCR assay. Entries here come from immuneACCESS through TCRdb and include only in-frame sequences with V and J called. Some clones fail to appear in such tables; in the studies checked, an unresolved V gene covers under half of the shortfall, and the cause of the remainder is unknown. The sample contains 90,000 to 150,000 clones, approximately 88% of them found a single time. The top ten clonotypes cover around 3.3% of the sample. Deletion took 7 bases off V and 3 bases off J, with a span of 13 bases between the germline ends. From cysteine to phenylalanine, the CDR3 is 13 amino acids long. CDR3 DNA only is kept here, 39 bases in frame from base 1. The germline V gene provides CDR1 MNHEY and CDR2 SVGAGI. About this clone: Its antigen is not yet known. No much larger clone exists at a distance of one base, and base qualities are not known.

Material: blood. The receptor chain draws on TRBV6-5 and TRBJ2-7; too little of a D gene remains to name it. The TCR originated in a man between 35 and 55 years old in good health. The CDR3 loop reads CASTQVAHYEQYF. The DNA reads as follows: TGTGCCAGCACCCAGGTTGCCCACTACGAGCAGTACTTC.